These T cell receptor beta chains were read from a single sample in a study of blood T cell repertoires in COVID-19. Sequenced by immunoSEQ multiplex PCR; TCRdb stores in-frame clones only, minus some. Here the sample spans 200,000 to 300,000 clones, approximately 90% being singletons. The sequenced sample consisted of PBMCs or T cells enriched from blood (not recorded which). All receptors derive from a woman aged 25 to 39 who had recovered from COVID-19. The CDR3 runs from the conserved cysteine through the conserved F or W. A D gene is named only where the DNA matches it firmly. Part of the rows lack a size; the others show once, few, many or a class for expanded clones.

j_call	v_call	d_call	clone_size	cdr3_aa	cdr3_nt
TRBJ1-2	TRBV4-2	TRBD1	.	CASSQSQGVYGYTF	TGTGCCAGCAGCCAATCACAGGGGGTTTATGGCTACACCTTC
TRBJ1-6	TRBV30	.	.	CAWSVLPQGIDNSPLHF	TGTGCCTGGAGTGTACTCCCACAGGGTATCGATAATTCACCCCTCCACTTT
TRBJ2-2	TRBV5-4	.	.	CASSLGRGNTGELFF	TGTGCCAGCAGCTTAGGCAGGGGGAACACCGGGGAGCTGTTTTTT
TRBJ2-7	TRBV30	.	few	CAWSGQVPYEQYF	TGTGCCTGGAGTGGACAGGTCCCATACGAGCAGTACTTC
TRBJ1-5	TRBV6-2/TRBV6-3	TRBD1	.	CASSFPSGTGMDQPQHF	TGTGCCAGCAGTTTTCCCTCTGGGACAGGTATGGATCAGCCCCAGCATTTT
TRBJ1-1	TRBV5-1	.	few	CASSLEFGRNPALGRSFF	TGCGCCAGCAGCTTGGAATTCGGCAGGAACCCGGCCTTGGGGCGCTCTTTCTTT
TRBJ2-5	TRBV5-1	TRBD2	.	CASSPGLGRSARETQYF	TGCGCCAGCAGCCCCGGACTAGGTCGATCTGCTAGGGAGACCCAGTACTTC
TRBJ2-1	TRBV4-1	TRBD2	.	CASSLGLAEPGGRTSYNEQFF	TGCGCCAGCAGCCTCGGACTAGCGGAACCCGGTGGGAGAACCTCCTACAATGAGCAGTTCTTC
TRBJ1-3	TRBV5-1	.	.	CASSSDGDSGNTIYF	TGCGCCAGCAGCTCGGACGGGGACTCTGGAAACACCATATATTTT
TRBJ1-6	TRBV11-2	TRBD1	.	CASSQGQGAHSPLHF	TGTGCCAGCAGCCAGGGACAGGGGGCGCATTCACCCCTCCACTTT
TRBJ1-1	TRBV19	TRBD1	.	CASSIRGQANTREAFF	TGTGCCAGTAGTATACGCGGACAGGCGAACACACGTGAAGCTTTCTTT
TRBJ2-5	TRBV11-2	.	.	CASSLQGRETQYF	TGTGCCAGCAGCTTACAGGGCAGAGAGACCCAGTACTTC
TRBJ2-2	TRBV28	.	.	CASSLSRVLGELFF	TGTGCCAGCAGTTTATCACGGGTCCTCGGGGAGCTGTTTTTT
TRBJ2-1	TRBV11-2	TRBD1	.	CASSLDGQGVNEQFF	TGTGCCAGCAGCTTAGATGGACAGGGGGTCAATGAGCAGTTCTTC
TRBJ1-1	TRBV5-1	.	.	CASSPGQEGTEAFF	TGCGCCAGCAGCCCAGGTCAGGAGGGCACTGAAGCTTTCTTT
TRBJ2-5	TRBV6-2/TRBV6-3	TRBD1	.	CASSLIQGAWETQYF	TGTGCCAGCAGTTTAATACAGGGGGCATGGGAGACCCAGTACTTC
TRBJ2-3	TRBV6-5	.	once	CASIQQTGSDTQYF	TGTGCCAGCATCCAACAGACAGGCTCAGATACGCAGTATTTT
TRBJ2-7	TRBV6-5	.	.	CASSSAGAVYEQYF	TGTGCCAGCAGTTCGGCAGGGGCCGTTTACGAGCAGTACTTC
TRBJ1-1	TRBV28	.	.	CASGPHGSGTEAFF	TGTGCCAGTGGACCTCACGGGTCAGGGACTGAAGCTTTCTTT
TRBJ2-7	TRBV21-1	.	.	CASSLELSDSPYEQYF	TGTGCCAGCAGCCTAGAGCTGTCAGACAGTCCCTACGAGCAGTACTTC
TRBJ1-5	TRBV28	.	few	CASSFPRGPGGNQPQHF	TGTGCCAGCAGTTTCCCCCGGGGTCCGGGAGGCAATCAGCCCCAGCATTTT
TRBJ2-3	TRBV5-1	TRBD1	.	CASSFDRGSSDTQYF	TGCGCCAGCAGCTTCGACAGGGGGTCATCCGATACGCAGTATTTT
TRBJ2-5	TRBV6-2/TRBV6-3	TRBD2	.	CASSYHISSGSRETQYF	TGTGCCAGCAGTTACCACATATCTAGCGGGAGTCGAGAGACCCAGTACTTC
TRBJ1-5	TRBV15	.	.	CATSLDGSNQPQHF	TGTGCCACCAGCCTAGACGGTAGCAATCAGCCCCAGCATTTT
TRBJ1-1	TRBV28	.	.	CASIRPQIEAFF	TGTGCCAGCATTCGCCCCCAGATTGAAGCTTTCTTT
TRBJ2-7	TRBV23-1	TRBD2	.	CASSHQKREGRQYF	TGCGCCAGCAGTCATCAGAAGCGGGAGGGCCGGCAGTACTTC
TRBJ1-1	TRBV7-2	TRBD1	.	CASTMGGQGTEAFF	TGTGCCAGCACCATGGGGGGACAGGGGACTGAAGCTTTCTTT
TRBJ1-5	TRBV28	.	once	CASRQAGAARGQPQHF	TGTGCCAGCAGGCAAGCAGGGGCAGCGAGGGGTCAGCCCCAGCATTTT
TRBJ1-2	TRBV9	.	.	CASSVRGYNGYTF	TGTGCCAGCAGCGTTCGGGGGTACAATGGCTACACCTTC
TRBJ2-3	TRBV19	TRBD2	.	CASSMTSGSGGDTQYF	TGTGCCAGTAGTATGACTAGCGGGAGTGGAGGGGATACGCAGTATTTT
TRBJ2-3	TRBV7-2	TRBD2	.	CASTPKGLAGGSSTDTQYF	TGTGCCAGCACCCCAAAAGGGCTAGCGGGAGGTTCTAGCACAGATACGCAGTATTTT
TRBJ2-3	TRBV13	TRBD2	.	CASSLRASGPDTQYF	TGTGCCAGCAGCTTAAGAGCTAGCGGACCAGATACGCAGTATTTT
TRBJ1-2	TRBV4-1	.	.	CASSPTTGQDLGYGYTF	TGCGCCAGCAGCCCGACCACGGGTCAGGACTTAGGCTATGGCTACACCTTC
TRBJ1-2	TRBV5-1	.	.	CASSSAGEAGYTF	TGCGCCAGCAGCTCCGCGGGGGAGGCTGGCTACACCTTC
TRBJ2-1	TRBV19	TRBD2	.	CASSIAGTSGRYEQFF	TGTGCCAGTAGTATAGCCGGGACTAGCGGGAGGTATGAGCAGTTCTTC
TRBJ2-2	TRBV7-2	.	.	CASSPTGTLNTGELFF	TGTGCCAGCAGCCCAACCGGGACACTGAACACCGGGGAGCTGTTTTTT
TRBJ2-5	TRBV6-6	.	.	CASSYSGRGQETQYF	TGTGCCAGCAGTTACTCAGGCCGGGGCCAAGAGACCCAGTACTTC
TRBJ2-1	TRBV14	.	.	CASSPRLATPSPNEQFF	TGTGCCAGCAGCCCCCGTCTAGCGACCCCCTCCCCCAATGAGCAGTTCTTC
TRBJ1-4	TRBV7-8	.	.	CASSLRGGSGEKLFF	TGTGCCAGCAGCCTTCGGGGGGGGTCGGGTGAAAAACTGTTTTTT
TRBJ2-7	TRBV9	.	.	CASSKSGTEGSYEQYF	TGTGCCAGCAGCAAATCCGGGACTGAGGGCTCCTACGAGCAGTACTTC
TRBJ2-7	TRBV5-6	TRBD1	.	CASSLGQGPYEQYF	TGTGCCAGCAGCTTGGGACAGGGTCCCTACGAGCAGTACTTC
TRBJ1-2	TRBV27	.	.	CASRVDGGRGGYTF	TGTGCCAGCAGGGTGGATGGGGGCAGGGGAGGCTACACCTTC
TRBJ1-1	TRBV5-1	.	.	CASSSTRRDTEAFF	TGCGCCAGCAGCTCGACCAGACGGGACACTGAAGCTTTCTTT
TRBJ1-2	TRBV14	.	.	CASSPGVLFSGYTF	TGTGCCAGCAGCCCGGGAGTCCTTTTCTCTGGCTACACCTTC
TRBJ2-1	TRBV6-5	TRBD2	.	CASTDGRETGNEQFF	TGTGCCAGCACCGACGGGCGGGAGACGGGCAATGAGCAGTTCTTC
TRBJ2-2	TRBV19	.	.	CATRQVGNTGELFF	TGTGCCACACGACAGGTGGGGAACACCGGGGAGCTGTTTTTT
TRBJ2-5	TRBV7-2	.	.	CASSTPGVETQYF	TGTGCCAGCAGCACCCCCGGGGTGGAGACCCAGTACTTC